This T cell receptor beta chain originates from a study of blood T cell repertoires in COVID-19 (dated by TCRdb to about 2020). Regarding the study in general: Samples from collaborators originated in the United States, Italy and Spain and spanned both the acute and convalescent phases of COVID-19. The prospective study material was composed of cDNA or gDNA derived from T cells, B-cell-depleted T cells, or PBMCs. Subjects who had been exposed to COVID-19, were actively infected with it, or had recovered from it provided the deeply sampled blood TCRbeta repertoires that made up the dataset. The repertoires were released in a freely available public database meant as a resource for research on the immune response to SARS-CoV-2. Samples were obtained from the ongoing ImmuneRACE study (first 160 participants) and from over a thousand subjects provided by 6 global collaborators. A de-identified subject ID, COVID-19 status, age in years and sex were almost always included in the sample metadata. Where available, HLA class I and class II types were obtained from metadata supplied by the sample provider rather than from assay-based typing. General study outcomes and caveats: The quantity of clinical and demographic metadata differed by source and by participant and was supplied without curation.

TCRbeta CDR3 regions were amplified from genomic DNA by means of the immunoSEQ Assay, a bias-controlled multiplex PCR. Regarding the original processing steps: Nucleated cell counts per sample were estimated from amplification of reference gene primers within the assay. Sequence reads were collapsed and filtered to measure the absolute abundance of every unique TCRbeta CDR3 rearrangement. Productive Simpson clonality was computed per sample as the square root of Simpson's diversity index over productive rearrangements. TCRdb took over this immuneACCESS table, retaining in-frame rearrangements with V and J assigned. Such tables are incomplete; in checked studies, under half of the missing clones stem from an unresolved V gene, and the remainder is unexplained. V and J calls and clone size come straight from that table; D and trimming were deduced from the DNA. This sample lists 300,000 to 350,000 clones; approximately 90% were detected once. The leading ten clones occupy 6.5% to 8% of the sample.

In Seattle, one collaborating source enrolled patients while the infection was active and tracked those patients longitudinally over the course of disease. Collaborating institutions collected whole blood in K2EDTA tubes following their own protocols. For TCRbeta analysis, collaborators shipped samples as frozen whole blood, isolated PBMCs, or DNA extracted from either of those sample types. After removal of 0 bases from V and 7 bases from J, the junction retains 4 bases not matched to a gene. Taken from the germline V gene, the CDR1 and CDR2 loops are SGHRS and YFSETQ. The CDR3 measures 15 amino acids from cysteine to phenylalanine. The retained sequence is limited to the CDR3, 45 bases, with the frame set at the first base. About this clone: What this receptor recognizes is not known. Base qualities are missing; no much larger clone stands one base away.

Sample: peripheral blood. The rearranged segments are TRBV5-1 and TRBJ2-1; 10 bases in the junction line up with TRBD1. The receptor was derived from a woman aged 25 to 45 with COVID-19, enrolled during active disease. The CDR3 protein: CASSLGGDRGNEQFF. The nucleotide sequence reads as follows: TGCGCCAGCAGCTTGGGTGGGGACAGGGGTAATGAGCAGTTCTTC.